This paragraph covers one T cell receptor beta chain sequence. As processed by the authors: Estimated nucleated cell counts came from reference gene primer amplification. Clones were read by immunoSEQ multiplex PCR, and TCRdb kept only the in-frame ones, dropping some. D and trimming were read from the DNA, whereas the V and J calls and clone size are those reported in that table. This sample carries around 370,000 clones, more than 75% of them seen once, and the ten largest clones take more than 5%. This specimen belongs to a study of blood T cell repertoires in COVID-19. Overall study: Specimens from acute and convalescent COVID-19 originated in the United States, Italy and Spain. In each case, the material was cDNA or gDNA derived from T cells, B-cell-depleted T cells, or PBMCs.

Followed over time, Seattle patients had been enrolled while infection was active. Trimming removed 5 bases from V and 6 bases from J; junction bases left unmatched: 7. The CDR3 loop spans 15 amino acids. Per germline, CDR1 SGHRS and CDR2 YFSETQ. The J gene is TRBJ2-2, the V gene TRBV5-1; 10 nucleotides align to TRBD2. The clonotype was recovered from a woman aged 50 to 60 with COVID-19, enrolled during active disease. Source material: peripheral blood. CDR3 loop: CASRRAAGGPGELFF. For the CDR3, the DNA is TGCGCCAGCAGACGGGCAGCGGGAGGGCCCGGGGAGCTGTTTTTT.